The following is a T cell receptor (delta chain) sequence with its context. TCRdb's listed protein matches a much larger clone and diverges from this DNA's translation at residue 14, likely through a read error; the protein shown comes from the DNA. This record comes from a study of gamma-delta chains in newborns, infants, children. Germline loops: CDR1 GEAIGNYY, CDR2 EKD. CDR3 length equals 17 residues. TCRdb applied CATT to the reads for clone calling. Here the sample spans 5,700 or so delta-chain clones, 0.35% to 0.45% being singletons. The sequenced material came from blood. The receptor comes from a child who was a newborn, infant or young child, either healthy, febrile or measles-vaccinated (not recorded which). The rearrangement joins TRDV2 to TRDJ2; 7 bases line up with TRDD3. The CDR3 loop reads CACDPLGAPLLTARLFF. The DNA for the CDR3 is TGTGCCTGTGACCCCCTGGGGGCCCCACTTTTGACAGCACGACTCTTCTTT.